These T cell receptor beta chains were read from a single sample in a study of blood T cell repertoires in COVID-19. Sequenced by immunoSEQ multiplex PCR; TCRdb stores in-frame clones only, minus some. Among about 220,000 clones, 70% to 85% were seen once, and the ten largest hold about 3.2%. Sequenced: PBMCs or T cells enriched from blood (not recorded which). The origin of the receptors is a woman in her sixties or seventies who had recovered from COVID-19. The CDR3 runs from the conserved cysteine through the conserved F or W. The order of the fields is J gene, clone size, D gene, V gene, CDR3 DNA, CDR3 protein. A D gene is named only where the DNA matches it firmly. Size is omitted from some rows. Given values are once, few, many or a class for expanded clones.

TRBJ1-2 - TRBD1 TRBV6-5 TGTGCCAGCAGAGAGACAGGGAGCTATGGCTACACCTTC CASRETGSYGYTF
TRBJ2-1 - - TRBV27 TGTGCCAGCAGTTTAACGGACTCGATCCTAGGGGAGCAGTTCTTC CASSLTDSILGEQFF
TRBJ1-1 few - TRBV18 TGTGCCAGCTCACCTCGGGTGAGTCAAAACACTGAAGCTTTCTTT CASSPRVSQNTEAFF
TRBJ2-3 - - TRBV20-1 TGCAGTGCTAGTTCGCCGGGATTTCCTAGCACAGATACGCAGTATTTT CSASSPGFPSTDTQYF
TRBJ1-6 few - TRBV2 TGTGCCAGCATTTTGTCACAGACCGATAATTCACCCCTCCACTTT CASILSQTDNSPLHF
TRBJ1-1 - - TRBV3-1/TRBV3-2 TGTGCCAGCAGCCAATTTACCGGGGCTGAAGCTTTCTTT CASSQFTGAEAFF
TRBJ1-5 - - TRBV19 TGTGCCAGTAGTGCGGGATTCAATCAGCCCCAGCATTTT CASSAGFNQPQHF
TRBJ1-5 medium-sized TRBD1 TRBV9 TGTGCCAGCAGCCGGACAGGGGGAGCTCAGCCCCAGCATTTT CASSRTGGAQPQHF
TRBJ2-7 once - TRBV20-1 TGCAGTGCCACCGGAGGTGAGCAGTACTTC CSATGGEQYF
TRBJ2-1 once - TRBV16 TGTGCCAGCAGTTTCCCGACGGCCCGAGGAGGTTACAATGAGCAGTTCTTC CASSFPTARGGYNEQFF
TRBJ1-2 few TRBD1 TRBV5-1 TGCGCCAGCAGCTCCACTTGGGGACAGGGTCATGACACCTTC CASSSTWGQGHDTF
TRBJ2-1 - TRBD2 TRBV9 TGTGCCAGCAGCGTAGTGCTAGCGGGGGGGGATGAGCAGTTCTTC CASSVVLAGGDEQFF
TRBJ1-2 once - TRBV5-1 TGCGCCAGCAGCTTGGACCCTTCTCTAGGGGGCTATGGCTACACCTTC CASSLDPSLGGYGYTF
TRBJ2-3 once TRBD1 TRBV12-5 TGTGCTAGTGCCTCATTCACACCGGGACAGGACACAGATACGCAGTATTTT CASASFTPGQDTDTQYF
TRBJ1-1 - - TRBV6-5 TGTGCCAGCAGAGGACGGGGGAACACTGAAGCTTTCTTT CASRGRGNTEAFF
TRBJ2-1 - TRBD1 TRBV18 TGTGCCAGCTCACCGTCACAAGGGGGACAGGGGGACAATGAGCAGTTCTTC CASSPSQGGQGDNEQFF
TRBJ1-2 once TRBD1 TRBV29-1 TGCAGCGCAACCGGACAGGGAAGATATGGCTACACCTTC CSATGQGRYGYTF
TRBJ2-2 once - TRBV5-1 TGCGCCAGCAGCTTGAGGGTAGCGGATGGGACCGGGGAGCTGTTTTTT CASSLRVADGTGELFF
TRBJ1-3 - TRBD1 TRBV6-6 TGTGCCAGCAGTCGATCAGGGGGCGCGGGAAACACCATATATTTT CASSRSGGAGNTIYF
TRBJ1-1 - - TRBV7-9 TGTGCCAGCAGCTTAATTGGCGGCCAGCGGAACACTGAAGCTTTCTTT CASSLIGGQRNTEAFF
TRBJ2-7 once - TRBV5-1 TGCGCCAGCAGCCTTACCTACGAGCAGTACTTC CASSLTYEQYF
TRBJ1-2 - TRBD1 TRBV3-1/TRBV3-2 TGTGCCAGCAGCCGGCGACAGGGGATTAACTATGGCTACACCTTC CASSRRQGINYGYTF
TRBJ2-5 - TRBD2 TRBV11-2 TGTGCCAGCAGCTTCGTGACTAGCGGGGGGGCCTGGGTGAAGACCCAGTACTTC CASSFVTSGGAWVKTQYF
TRBJ2-7 - TRBD2 TRBV5-1 TGCGCCAGCAGCTTAGGGCCCCGGGGGGACCACGAGCAGTACTTC CASSLGPRGDHEQYF
TRBJ2-1 - - TRBV19 TGTGCCAGTACCCCCGCGGAAGAGGCCTACAATGAGCAGTTCTTC CASTPAEEAYNEQFF
TRBJ2-6 - TRBD1 TRBV19 TGTGCCAGTACCCCCGGACAGGGTAATCCCTCTGGGGCCAACGTCCTGACTTTC CASTPGQGNPSGANVLTF
TRBJ2-2 - - TRBV18 TGTGCCAGCTCACCCGGGACTGCCGGGGAGCTGTTTTTT CASSPGTAGELFF
TRBJ2-7 - TRBD2 TRBV11-2 TGTGCCAGCAGCTTAGTCCTAGCGGGAGTCGAGCAGTACTTC CASSLVLAGVEQYF
TRBJ2-7 - - TRBV2 TGTGCCAGCAATGGGTTGGGCTCCGAGCAGTACTTC CASNGLGSEQYF
TRBJ2-1 once TRBD2 TRBV10-2 TGCGCCAGCAGTGGGGGACTAGCGCGAGACAATGAGCAGTTCTTC CASSGGLARDNEQFF
TRBJ2-5 - - TRBV10-2 TGCGCCAGCAGTGAGCCGAACCCCGGGAGCCAAGAGACCCAGTACTTC CASSEPNPGSQETQYF
TRBJ2-3 - - TRBV11-2 TGTGCCAGCAGCTTCGGACTTGATACGCAGTATTTT CASSFGLDTQYF
TRBJ2-5 few - TRBV7-9 TGTGCCAGCAGCCCCCGACGGGGGTGGGGTGAAGAGACCCAGTACTTC CASSPRRGWGEETQYF
TRBJ1-1 - TRBD1 TRBV19 TGTGCCAGTAGTACGGTACTATCCGGGACAGTGAACACTGAAGCTTTCTTT CASSTVLSGTVNTEAFF
TRBJ1-6 - - TRBV5-1 TGCGCCAGCAGCTTGGAAGGAGGTTTCAATTCACCCCTCCACTTT CASSLEGGFNSPLHF
TRBJ2-5 - TRBD2 TRBV27 TGTGCCAGCACAAGACTAGCGGGGGAACAAGAGACCCAGTACTTC CASTRLAGEQETQYF
TRBJ2-3 - TRBD2 TRBV5-8 TGTGCCAGCAGCTTGTTTCTAGCGGGGGGGTCGACGGATACGCAGTATTTT CASSLFLAGGSTDTQYF
TRBJ2-7 - TRBD2 TRBV5-4 TGTGCCAGCAGCCGAGAAAGCGGGAGGGTAAGGGGCGAGCAGTACTTC CASSRESGRVRGEQYF
TRBJ1-3 - - TRBV18 TGTGCCAGCTCAACTGACAGCTCCGCCATATATTTT CASSTDSSAIYF
TRBJ1-2 - - TRBV4-3 TGCGCCAGCAGCCGATCTACAGGGAATGCTAACTATGGCTACACCTTC CASSRSTGNANYGYTF
TRBJ1-6 - - TRBV27 TGTGCCAGCAGTTCCCATCACCCTTCAGGGTATAGCTCCTATAATTCACCCCTCCACTTT CASSSHHPSGYSSYNSPLHF
TRBJ1-2 - - TRBV5-6 TGTGCCAGCAGCTTGGCCGCCGGGTATGGCTACACCTTC CASSLAAGYGYTF
TRBJ2-7 few - TRBV27 TGTGCCAGCAGTACTGCCTGGGGAGGCTACGAGCAGTACTTC CASSTAWGGYEQYF
TRBJ2-3 - TRBD2 TRBV5-1 TGCGCCAGCAGCCCTGGGACTAGCGGGAGCACAGATACGCAGTATTTT CASSPGTSGSTDTQYF